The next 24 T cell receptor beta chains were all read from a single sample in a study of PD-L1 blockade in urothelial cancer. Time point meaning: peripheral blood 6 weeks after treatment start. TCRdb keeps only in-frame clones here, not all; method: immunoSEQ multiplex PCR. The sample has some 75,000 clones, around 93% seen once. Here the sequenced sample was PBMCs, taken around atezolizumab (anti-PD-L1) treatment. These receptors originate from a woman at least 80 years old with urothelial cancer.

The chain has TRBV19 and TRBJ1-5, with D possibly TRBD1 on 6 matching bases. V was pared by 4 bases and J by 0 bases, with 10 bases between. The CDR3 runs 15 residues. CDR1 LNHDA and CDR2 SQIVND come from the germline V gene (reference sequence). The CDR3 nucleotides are TGTGCCAGTAGTAGCGGACAGATTAGCAATCAGCCCCAGCATTTT. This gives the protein CASSSGQISNQPQHF.

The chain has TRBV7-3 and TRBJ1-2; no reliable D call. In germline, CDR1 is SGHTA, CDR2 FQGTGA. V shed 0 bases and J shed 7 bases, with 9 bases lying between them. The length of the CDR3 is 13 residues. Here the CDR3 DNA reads TGTGCCAGCAGCTTAACCCGCGGTACTGGCTACACCTTC. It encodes CASSLTRGTGYTF.

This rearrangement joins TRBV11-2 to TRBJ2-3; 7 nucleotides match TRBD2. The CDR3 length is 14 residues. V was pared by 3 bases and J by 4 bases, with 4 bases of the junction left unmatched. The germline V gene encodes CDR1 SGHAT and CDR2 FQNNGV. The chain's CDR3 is CASSFVGGADTQYF. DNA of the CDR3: TGTGCCAGCAGCTTTGTGGGAGGGGCAGATACGCAGTATTTT.

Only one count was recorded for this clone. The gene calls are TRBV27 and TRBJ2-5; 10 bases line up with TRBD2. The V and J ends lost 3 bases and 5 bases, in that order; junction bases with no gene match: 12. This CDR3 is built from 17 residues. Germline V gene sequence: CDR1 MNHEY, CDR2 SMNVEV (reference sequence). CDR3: CASSLSLAGVTGETQYF. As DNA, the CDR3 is TGTGCCAGCAGTTTGTCGCTAGCGGGAGTAACTGGGGAGACCCAGTACTTC.

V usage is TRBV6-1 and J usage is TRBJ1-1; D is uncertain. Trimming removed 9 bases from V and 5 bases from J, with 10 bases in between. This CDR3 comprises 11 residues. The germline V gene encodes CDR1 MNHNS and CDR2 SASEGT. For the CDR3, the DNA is TGTGCCAGACACATCTTAACTGAAGCTTTCTTT. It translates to CARHILTEAFF.

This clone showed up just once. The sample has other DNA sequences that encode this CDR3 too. The CDR3 nucleotides are TGCGCCAGCAGCAGGGACAGACCCGACAATGAGCAGTTCTTC. Residues: CASSRDRPDNEQFF. The J gene is TRBJ2-1, the V gene TRBV5-1, with 7 bases lining up with TRBD1. V shed 4 bases and J 5 bases; nucleotides not matched to a gene: 6. This CDR3 has 14 residues. Germline CDR1 SGHRS, CDR2 YFSETQ.

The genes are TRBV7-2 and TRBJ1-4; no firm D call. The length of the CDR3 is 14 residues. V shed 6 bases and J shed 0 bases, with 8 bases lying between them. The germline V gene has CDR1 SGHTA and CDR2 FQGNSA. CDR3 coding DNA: TGTGCCAGCAGTACCCGGGCAACTAATGAAAAACTGTTTTTT. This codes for CASSTRATNEKLFF.

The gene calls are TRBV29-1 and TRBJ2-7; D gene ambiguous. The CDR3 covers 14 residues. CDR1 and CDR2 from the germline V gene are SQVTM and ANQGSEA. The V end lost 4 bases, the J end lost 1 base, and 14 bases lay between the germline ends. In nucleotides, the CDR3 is TGCAGCGTTGGGAGTCTCGGCGAATCCTACGAGCAGTACTTC. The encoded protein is CSVGSLGESYEQYF.

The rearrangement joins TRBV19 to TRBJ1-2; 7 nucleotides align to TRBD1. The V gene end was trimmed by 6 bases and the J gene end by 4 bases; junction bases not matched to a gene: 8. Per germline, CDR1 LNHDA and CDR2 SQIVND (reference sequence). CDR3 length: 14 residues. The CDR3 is CASRTDRTSYGYTF. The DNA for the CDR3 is TGTGCCAGTAGGACGGACAGGACTTCCTATGGCTACACCTTC.

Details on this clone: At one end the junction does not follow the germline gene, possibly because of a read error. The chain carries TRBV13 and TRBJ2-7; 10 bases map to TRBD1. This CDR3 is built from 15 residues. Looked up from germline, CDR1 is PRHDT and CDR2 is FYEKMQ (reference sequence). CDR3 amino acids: CASTLRGTGDYEQYF. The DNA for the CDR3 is TGTGCCAGCACCTTAAGGGGGACAGGGGACTACGAGCAGTACTTC.

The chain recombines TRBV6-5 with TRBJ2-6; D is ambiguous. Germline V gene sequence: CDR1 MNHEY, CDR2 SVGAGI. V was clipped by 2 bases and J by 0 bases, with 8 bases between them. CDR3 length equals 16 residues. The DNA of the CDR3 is TGTGCCAGCAGTTACGGAGCCCACTCTGGGGCCAACGTCCTGACTTTC. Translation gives CASSYGAHSGANVLTF.

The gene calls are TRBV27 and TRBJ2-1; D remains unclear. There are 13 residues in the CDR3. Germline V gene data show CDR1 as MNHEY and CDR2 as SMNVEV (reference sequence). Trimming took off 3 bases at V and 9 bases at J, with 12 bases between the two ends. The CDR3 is CASSLYTETEQFF. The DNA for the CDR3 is TGTGCCAGCAGTTTGTACACAGAGACTGAGCAGTTCTTC.

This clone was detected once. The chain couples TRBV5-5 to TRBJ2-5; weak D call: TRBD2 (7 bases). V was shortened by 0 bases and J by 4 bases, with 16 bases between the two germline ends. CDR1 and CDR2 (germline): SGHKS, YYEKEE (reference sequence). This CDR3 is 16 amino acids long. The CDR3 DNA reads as TGTGCCAGCAGCTTGGTGGGCAGGGGCGGGAGAGAGACCCAGTACTTC. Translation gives CASSLVGRGGRETQYF.

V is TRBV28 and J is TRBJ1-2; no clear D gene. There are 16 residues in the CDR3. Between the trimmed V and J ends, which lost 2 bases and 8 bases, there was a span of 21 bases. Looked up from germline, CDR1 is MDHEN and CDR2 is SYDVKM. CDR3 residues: CASSLSREGYYGGYTF. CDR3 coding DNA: TGTGCCAGCAGTTTAAGTCGGGAGGGATACTATGGAGGCTACACCTTC.

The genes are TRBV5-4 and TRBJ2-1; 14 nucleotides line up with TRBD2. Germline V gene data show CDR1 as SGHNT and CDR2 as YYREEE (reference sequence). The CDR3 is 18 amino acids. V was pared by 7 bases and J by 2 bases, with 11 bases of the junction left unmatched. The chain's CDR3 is CASAGRGLAGEAYNEQFF. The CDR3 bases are TGTGCCAGCGCTGGGCGGGGACTAGCGGGAGAGGCCTACAATGAGCAGTTCTTC. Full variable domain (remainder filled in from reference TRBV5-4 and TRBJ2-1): ETGVTQSPTHLIKTRGQQVTLRCSSQSGHNTVSWYQQALGQGPQFIFQYYREEENGRGNFPPRFSGLQFPNYSSELNVNALELDDSALYLCASAGRGLAGEAYNEQFFGPGTRLTVL.

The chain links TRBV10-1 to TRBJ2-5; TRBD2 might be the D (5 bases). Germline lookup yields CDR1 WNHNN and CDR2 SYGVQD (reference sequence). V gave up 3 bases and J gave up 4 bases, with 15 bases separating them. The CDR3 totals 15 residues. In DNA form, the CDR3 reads TGCGCCAGCAGTGACGGGATCCTTTCGGGAGAGACCCAGTACTTC. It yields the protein CASSDGILSGETQYF.

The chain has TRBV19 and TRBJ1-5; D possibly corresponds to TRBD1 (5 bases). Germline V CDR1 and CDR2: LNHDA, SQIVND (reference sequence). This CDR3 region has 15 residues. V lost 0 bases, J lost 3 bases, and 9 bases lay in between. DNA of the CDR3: TGTGCCAGTAGTATAGAGGCAGGGCTCAATCAGCCCCAGCATTTT. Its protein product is CASSIEAGLNQPQHF.

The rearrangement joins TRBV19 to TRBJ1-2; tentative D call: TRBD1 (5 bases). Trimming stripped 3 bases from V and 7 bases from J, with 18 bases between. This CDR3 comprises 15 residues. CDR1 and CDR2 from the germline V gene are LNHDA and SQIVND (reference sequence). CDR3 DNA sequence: TGTGCCAGTAGTATTGGGTCGGCGGGACCCCCTGGCTACACCTTC. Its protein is CASSIGSAGPPGYTF.

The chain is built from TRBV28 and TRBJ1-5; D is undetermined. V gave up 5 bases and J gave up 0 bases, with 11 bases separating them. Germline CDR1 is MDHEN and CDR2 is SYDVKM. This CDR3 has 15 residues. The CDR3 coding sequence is TGTGCCAGCAGTGCAAGACGAGGTAGCAATCAGCCCCAGCATTTT. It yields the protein CASSARRGSNQPQHF.

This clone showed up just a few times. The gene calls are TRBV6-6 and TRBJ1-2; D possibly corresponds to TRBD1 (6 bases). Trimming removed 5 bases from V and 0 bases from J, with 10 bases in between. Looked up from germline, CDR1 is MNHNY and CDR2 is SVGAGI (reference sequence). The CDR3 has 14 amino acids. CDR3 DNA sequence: TGTGCCAGCAGTCGACAGGCGACTAACTATGGCTACACCTTC. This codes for CASSRQATNYGYTF.

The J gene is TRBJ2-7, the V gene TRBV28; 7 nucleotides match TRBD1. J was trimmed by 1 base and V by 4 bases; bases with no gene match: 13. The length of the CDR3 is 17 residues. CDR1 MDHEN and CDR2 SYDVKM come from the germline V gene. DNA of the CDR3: TGTGCCAGCAGTTCCCCCGAAGGGGGCTATACTTCCTACGAGCAGTACTTC. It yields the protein CASSSPEGGYTSYEQYF.

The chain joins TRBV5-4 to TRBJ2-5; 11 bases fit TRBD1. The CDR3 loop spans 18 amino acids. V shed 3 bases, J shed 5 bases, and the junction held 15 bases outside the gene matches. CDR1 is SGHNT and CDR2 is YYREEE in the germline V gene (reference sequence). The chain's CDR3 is CASSSGAGQGAWWETQYF. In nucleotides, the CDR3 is TGTGCCAGCAGCTCGGGGGCTGGACAGGGGGCATGGTGGGAGACCCAGTACTTC.

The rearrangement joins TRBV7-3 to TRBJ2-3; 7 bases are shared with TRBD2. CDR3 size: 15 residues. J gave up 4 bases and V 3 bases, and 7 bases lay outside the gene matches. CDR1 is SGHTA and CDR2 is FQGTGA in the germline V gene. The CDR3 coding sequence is TGTGCCAGCAGCTTCGGGGGAGGGCGGGCAGATACGCAGTATTTT. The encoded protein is CASSFGGGRADTQYF. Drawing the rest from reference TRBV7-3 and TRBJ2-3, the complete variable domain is GAGVSQTPSNKVTEKGKYVELRCDPISGHTALYWYRQSLGQGPEFLIYFQGTGAADDSGLPNDRFFAVRPEGSVSTLKIQRTERGDSAVYLCASSFGGGRADTQYFGPGTRLTVL.

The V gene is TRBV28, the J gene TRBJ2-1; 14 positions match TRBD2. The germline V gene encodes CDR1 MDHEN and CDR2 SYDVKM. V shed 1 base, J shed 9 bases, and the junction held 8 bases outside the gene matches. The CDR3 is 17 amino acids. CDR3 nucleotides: TGTGCCAGCAGTTTATCTAGGGGACTAGCGGGAGTCAGTGAGCAGTTCTTC. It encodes CASSLSRGLAGVSEQFF.